Listed here are 6 T cell receptor beta chains from one sample, sequenced in a study of cytomegalovirus exposure and HLA in healthy donors. PCR primers comprised 60 Vbeta and 13 Jbeta primers. Assay used: immunoSEQ multiplex PCR; TCRdb lists only in-frame clones, some missing. The sample consists of 70,000 to 100,000 clones, approximately 71% of them appearing once. The sequencing input was PBMCs. The receptors derive from a man in his fifties or sixties in good health and CMV-seronegative.

This clone was observed a few times. V is TRBV29-1 and J is TRBJ2-5; TRBD2 agrees at 10 bases. The germline V gene encodes CDR1 SQVTM and CDR2 ANQGSEA. CDR3 length: 15 amino acids. V shed 6 bases, J shed 4 bases, and the junction held 11 bases outside the gene matches. CDR3: CSVSLSGGAGETQYF. The CDR3 coding sequence is TGCAGCGTCTCACTGAGCGGGGGGGCTGGAGAGACCCAGTACTTC.

The J gene is TRBJ1-1, the V gene TRBV9, with D maybe TRBD1 (6 bases). From germline, CDR1 is SGDLS and CDR2 YYNGEE. Trimming shortened V by 0 bases and J by 1 base, and 13 bases separated the two germline ends. The CDR3 runs to 16 residues. The CDR3 coding sequence is TGTGCCAGCAGCGTAGCTCCGGGACACTGGAACACTGAAGCTTTCTTT. Translated, it gives CASSVAPGHWNTEAFF.

This clone showed up just a few times. Its ends do not fully match the called genes, so a read error is possible. This chain links TRBV7-3 with TRBJ1-1, with 10 nucleotides matching TRBD1. The CDR3 extends over 15 amino acids. Germline loops: CDR1 SGHTA, CDR2 FQGTGA. The CDR3 loop reads CASSLTTGGYTEAFF. The CDR3 DNA is TGTGCCAGCAGCCTAACGACAGGGGGCTACACTGAAGCTTTCTTT.

The rearrangement joins TRBV19 to TRBJ1-2; 11 bases map to TRBD1. The germline V gene encodes CDR1 LNHDA and CDR2 SQIVND (reference sequence). This CDR3 contains 17 residues. Germline trimming cut 3 bases from V and 0 bases from J; bases unmatched to any gene: 6. CDR3 loop: CASSIWTGGLSNYGYTF. The CDR3 DNA reads as TGTGCCAGTAGTATTTGGACAGGGGGCCTTTCTAACTATGGCTACACCTTC.

V usage is TRBV5-1 and J usage is TRBJ1-6; 7 bases fit TRBD1. Trimming took 4 bases from V and 5 from J; bases not matched to a gene: 6. The CDR3 has 15 residues. CDR1 is SGHRS, CDR2 YFSETQ, per germline. The CDR3 DNA sequence: TGCGCCAGCAGCGAAAACAGGGGTAATAATTCACCCCTCCACTTT. It encodes CASSENRGNNSPLHF.

V gene TRBV7-9 combines with J gene TRBJ2-1, with no clear D. CDR1 is SEHNR and CDR2 is FQNEAQ in the germline V gene (reference sequence). The CDR3 sequence is 12 residues long. Trimming took off 3 bases at V and 7 bases at J, with 7 bases between the two ends. CDR3 residues: CASSFSFNEQFF. CDR3 sequence (DNA): TGTGCCAGCAGCTTTTCCTTTAATGAGCAGTTCTTC.